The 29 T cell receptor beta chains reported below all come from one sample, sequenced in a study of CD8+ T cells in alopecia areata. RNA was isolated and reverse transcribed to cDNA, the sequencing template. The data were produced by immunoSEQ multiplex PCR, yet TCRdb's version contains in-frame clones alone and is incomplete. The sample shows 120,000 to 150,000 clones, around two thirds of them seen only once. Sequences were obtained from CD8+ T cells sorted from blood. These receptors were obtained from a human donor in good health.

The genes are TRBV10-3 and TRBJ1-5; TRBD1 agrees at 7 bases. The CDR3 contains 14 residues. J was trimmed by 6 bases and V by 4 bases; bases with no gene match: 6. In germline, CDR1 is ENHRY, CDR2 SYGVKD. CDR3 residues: CAISGQGGSQPQHF. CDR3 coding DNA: TGTGCCATCAGTGGACAGGGAGGCAGTCAGCCCCAGCATTTT.

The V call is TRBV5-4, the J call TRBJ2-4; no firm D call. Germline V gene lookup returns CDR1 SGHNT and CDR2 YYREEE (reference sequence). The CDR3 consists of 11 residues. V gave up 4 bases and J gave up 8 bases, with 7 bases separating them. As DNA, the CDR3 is TGTGCCAGCAGCCTCCGGGACATTCAGTACTTC. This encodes CASSLRDIQYF.

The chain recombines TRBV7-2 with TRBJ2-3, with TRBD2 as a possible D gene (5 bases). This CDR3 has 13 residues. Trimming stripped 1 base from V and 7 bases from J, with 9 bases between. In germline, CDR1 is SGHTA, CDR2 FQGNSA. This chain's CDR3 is CASSLGLGNTQYF. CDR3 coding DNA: TGTGCCAGCAGCTTAGGGCTCGGGAATACGCAGTATTTT.

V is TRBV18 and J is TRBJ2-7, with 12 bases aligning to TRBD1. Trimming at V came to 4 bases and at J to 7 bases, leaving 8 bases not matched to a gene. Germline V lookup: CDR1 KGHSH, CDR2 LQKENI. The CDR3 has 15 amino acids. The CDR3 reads CASSLRDRGLREQYF. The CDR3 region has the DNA TGTGCCAGCTCACTACGGGACAGGGGGCTAAGGGAGCAGTACTTC. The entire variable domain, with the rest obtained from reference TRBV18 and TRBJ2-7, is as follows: NAGVMQNPRHLVRRRGQEARLRCSPMKGHSHVYWYRQLPEEGLKFMVYLQKENIIDESGMPKERFSAEFPKEGPSILRIQQVVRGDSAAYFCASSLRDRGLREQYFGPGTRLTVT.

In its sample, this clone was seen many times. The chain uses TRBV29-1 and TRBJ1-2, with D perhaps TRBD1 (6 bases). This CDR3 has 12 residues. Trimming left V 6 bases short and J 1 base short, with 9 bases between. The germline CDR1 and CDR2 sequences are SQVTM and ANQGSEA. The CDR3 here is CSVRDINYGYTF. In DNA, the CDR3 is TGCAGCGTCCGGGACATTAACTATGGCTACACCTTC.

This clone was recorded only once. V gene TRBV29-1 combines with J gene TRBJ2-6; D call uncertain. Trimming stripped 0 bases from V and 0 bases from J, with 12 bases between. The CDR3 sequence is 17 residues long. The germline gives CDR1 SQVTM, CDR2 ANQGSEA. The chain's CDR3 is CSVEEYATNSGANVLTF. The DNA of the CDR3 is TGCAGCGTTGAAGAGTACGCCACTAACTCTGGGGCCAACGTCCTGACTTTC.

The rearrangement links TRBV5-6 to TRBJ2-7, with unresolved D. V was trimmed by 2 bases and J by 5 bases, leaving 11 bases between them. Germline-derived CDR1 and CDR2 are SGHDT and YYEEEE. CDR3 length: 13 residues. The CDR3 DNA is TGTGCCAGCAGCTTACCCGCGGCCCACGAGCAGTACTTC. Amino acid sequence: CASSLPAAHEQYF.

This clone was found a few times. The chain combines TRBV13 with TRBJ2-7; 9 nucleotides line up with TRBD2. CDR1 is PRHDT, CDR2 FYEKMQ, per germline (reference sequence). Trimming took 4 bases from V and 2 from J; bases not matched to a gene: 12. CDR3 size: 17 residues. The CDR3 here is CASSSRLPERGAYEQYF. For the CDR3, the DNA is TGTGCCAGCAGCTCCCGGCTACCGGAGCGGGGGGCCTACGAGCAGTACTTC.

CDR3 amino acids: CASSLSSRVRDEQFF. The CDR3 DNA reads as TGTGCCAGCAGCTTATCCTCTAGGGTAAGGGATGAGCAGTTCTTC. This chain uses TRBV11-2 with TRBJ2-1, with D unresolved. The CDR3 has 15 residues. Trimming stripped 2 bases from V and 8 bases from J, with 16 bases between. Germline V gives CDR1 SGHAT, CDR2 FQNNGV. The full variable domain, completed using reference TRBV11-2 and TRBJ2-1, is EAGVAQSPRYKIIEKRQSVAFWCNPISGHATLYWYQQILGQGPKLLIQFQNNGVVDDSQLPKDRFSAERLKGVDSTLKIQPAKLEDSAVYLCASSLSSRVRDEQFFGPGTRLTVL.

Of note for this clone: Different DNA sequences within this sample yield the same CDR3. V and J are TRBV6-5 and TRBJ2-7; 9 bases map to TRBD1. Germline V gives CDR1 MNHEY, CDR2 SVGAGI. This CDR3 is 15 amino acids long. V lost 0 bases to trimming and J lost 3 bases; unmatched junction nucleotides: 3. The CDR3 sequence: CASSYSGQGSYEQYF. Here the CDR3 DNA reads TGTGCCAGCAGTTACTCTGGACAGGGGAGCTACGAGCAGTACTTC.

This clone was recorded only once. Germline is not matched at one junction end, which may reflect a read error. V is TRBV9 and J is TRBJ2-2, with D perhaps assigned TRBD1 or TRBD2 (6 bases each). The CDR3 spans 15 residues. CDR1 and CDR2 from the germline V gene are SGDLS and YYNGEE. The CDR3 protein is CASNVESGAPGELFF. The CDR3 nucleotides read TGTGCCAGCAACGTAGAGTCGGGGGCGCCCGGGGAGCTGTTTTTT. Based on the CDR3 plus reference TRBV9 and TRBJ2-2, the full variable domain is DSGVTQTPKHLITATGQRVTLRCSPRSGDLSVYWYQQSLDQGLQFLIQYYNGEERAKGNILERFSAQQFPDLHSELNLSSLELGDSALYFCASNVESGAPGELFFGEGSRLTVL.

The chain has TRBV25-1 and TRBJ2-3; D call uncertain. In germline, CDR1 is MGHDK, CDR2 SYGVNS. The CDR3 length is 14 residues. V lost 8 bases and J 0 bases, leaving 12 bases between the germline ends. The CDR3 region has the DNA TGTGCCAGCTCGACCGAAGGGAGCACAGATACGCAGTATTTT. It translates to CASSTEGSTDTQYF.

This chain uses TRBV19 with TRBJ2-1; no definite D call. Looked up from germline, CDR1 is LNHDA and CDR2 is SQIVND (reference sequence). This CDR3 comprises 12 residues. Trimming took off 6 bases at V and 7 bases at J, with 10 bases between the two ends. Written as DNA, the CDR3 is TGTGCCAGTAGCTCATTTGGGAATGAGCAGTTCTTC. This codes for CASSSFGNEQFF.

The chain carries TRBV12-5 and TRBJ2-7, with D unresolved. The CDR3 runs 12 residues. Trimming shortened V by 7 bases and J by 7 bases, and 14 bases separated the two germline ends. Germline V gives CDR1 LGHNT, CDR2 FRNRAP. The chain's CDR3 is CASVLGGREQYF. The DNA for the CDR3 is TGTGCTAGTGTTCTGGGCGGTCGTGAGCAGTACTTC. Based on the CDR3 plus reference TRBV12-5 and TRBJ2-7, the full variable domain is DARVTQTPRHKVTEMGQEVTMRCQPILGHNTVFWYRQTMMQGLELLAYFRNRAPLDDSGMPKDRFSAEMPDATLATLKIQPSEPRDSAVYFCASVLGGREQYFGPGTRLTVT.

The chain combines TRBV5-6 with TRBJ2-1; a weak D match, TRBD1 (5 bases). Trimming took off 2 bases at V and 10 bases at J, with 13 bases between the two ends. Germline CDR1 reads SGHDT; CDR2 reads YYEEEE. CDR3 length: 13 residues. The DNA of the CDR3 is TGTGCCAGCAGCTTTGGCTCCGACAGAGAGCAGTTCTTC. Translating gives CASSFGSDREQFF.

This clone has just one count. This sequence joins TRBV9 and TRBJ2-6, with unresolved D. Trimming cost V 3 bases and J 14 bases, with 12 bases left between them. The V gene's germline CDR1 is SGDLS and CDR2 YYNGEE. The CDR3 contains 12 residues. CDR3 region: CASSATPEILTF. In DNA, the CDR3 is TGTGCCAGCAGCGCGACCCCGGAAATCCTGACTTTC.

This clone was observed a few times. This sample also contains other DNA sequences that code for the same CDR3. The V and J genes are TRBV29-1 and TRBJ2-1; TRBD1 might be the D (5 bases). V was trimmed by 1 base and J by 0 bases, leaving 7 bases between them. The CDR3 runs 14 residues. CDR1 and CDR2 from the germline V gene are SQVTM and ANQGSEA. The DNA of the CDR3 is TGCAGCGTTGAAGGGCAGGGCTCCTACAATGAGCAGTTCTTC. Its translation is CSVEGQGSYNEQFF.

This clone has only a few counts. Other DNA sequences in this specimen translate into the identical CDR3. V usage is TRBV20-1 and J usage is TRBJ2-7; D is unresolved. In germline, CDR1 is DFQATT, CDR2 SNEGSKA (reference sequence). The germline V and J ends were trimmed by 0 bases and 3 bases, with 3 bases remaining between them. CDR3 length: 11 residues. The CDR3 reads CSARDSYEQYF. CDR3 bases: TGCAGTGCTAGAGACAGCTACGAGCAGTACTTC.

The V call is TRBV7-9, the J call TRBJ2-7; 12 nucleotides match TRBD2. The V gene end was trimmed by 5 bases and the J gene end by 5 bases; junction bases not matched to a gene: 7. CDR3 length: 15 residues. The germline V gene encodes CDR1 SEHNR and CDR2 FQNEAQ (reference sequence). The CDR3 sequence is CASSATSGRTNEQYF. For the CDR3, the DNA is TGTGCCAGCAGCGCAACTAGCGGGAGGACAAACGAGCAGTACTTC.

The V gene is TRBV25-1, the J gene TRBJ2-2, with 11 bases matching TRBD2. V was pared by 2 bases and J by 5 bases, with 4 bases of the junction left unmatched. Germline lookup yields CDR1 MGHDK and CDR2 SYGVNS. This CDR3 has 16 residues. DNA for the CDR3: TGTGCCAGCAGTGAAGGACTAGCGGGTTGGACCGGGGAGCTGTTTTTT. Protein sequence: CASSEGLAGWTGELFF.

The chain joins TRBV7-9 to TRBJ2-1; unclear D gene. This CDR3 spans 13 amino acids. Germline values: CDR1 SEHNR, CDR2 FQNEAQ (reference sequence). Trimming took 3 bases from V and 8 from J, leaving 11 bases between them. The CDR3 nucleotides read TGTGCCAGCAGCTTGGGTAGTTTTTATGAGCAGTTCTTC. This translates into CASSLGSFYEQFF. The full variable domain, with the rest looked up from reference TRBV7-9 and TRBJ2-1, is DTGVSQNPRHKITKRGQNVTFRCDPISEHNRLYWYRQTLGQGPEFLTYFQNEAQLEKSRLLSDRFSAERPKGSFSTLEIQRTEQGDSAMYLCASSLGSFYEQFFGPGTRLTVL.

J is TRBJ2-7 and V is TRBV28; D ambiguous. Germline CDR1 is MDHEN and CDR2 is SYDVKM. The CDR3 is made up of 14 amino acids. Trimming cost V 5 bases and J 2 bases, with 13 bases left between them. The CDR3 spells CASSLQRIAYEQYF. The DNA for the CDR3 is TGTGCCAGCAGTCTCCAGCGCATCGCCTACGAGCAGTACTTC.

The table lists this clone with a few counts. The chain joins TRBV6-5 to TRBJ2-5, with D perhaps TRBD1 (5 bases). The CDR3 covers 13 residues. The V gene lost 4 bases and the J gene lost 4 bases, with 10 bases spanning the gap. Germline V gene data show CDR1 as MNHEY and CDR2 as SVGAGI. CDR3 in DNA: TGTGCCAGCAGTTCTCAGGGCCCAGAGACCCAGTACTTC. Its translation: CASSSQGPETQYF.

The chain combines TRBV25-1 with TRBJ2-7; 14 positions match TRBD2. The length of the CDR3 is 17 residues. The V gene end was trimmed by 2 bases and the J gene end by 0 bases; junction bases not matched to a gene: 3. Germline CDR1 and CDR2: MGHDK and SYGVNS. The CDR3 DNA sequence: TGTGCCAGCAGTGAAAGGACTAGCGGGAGGAGCTCCTACGAGCAGTACTTC. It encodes CASSERTSGRSSYEQYF.

The CDR3 here is CASSAGAKNIQYF. The DNA for the CDR3 is TGTGCCAGCAGTGCCGGAGCCAAAAACATTCAGTACTTC. The V and J genes are TRBV27 and TRBJ2-4; D gene uncertain. V gave up 5 bases and J gave up 0 bases, with 5 bases separating them. Germline V CDR1 and CDR2: MNHEY, SMNVEV (reference sequence). The CDR3 is 13 amino acids.

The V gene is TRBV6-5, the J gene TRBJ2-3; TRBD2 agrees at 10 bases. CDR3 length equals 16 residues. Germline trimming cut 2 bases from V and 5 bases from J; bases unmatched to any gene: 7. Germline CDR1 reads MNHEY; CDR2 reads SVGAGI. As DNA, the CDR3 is TGTGCCAGCAGTTACGAAGCGGGAGGGTCTCGAGATACGCAGTATTTT. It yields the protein CASSYEAGGSRDTQYF.

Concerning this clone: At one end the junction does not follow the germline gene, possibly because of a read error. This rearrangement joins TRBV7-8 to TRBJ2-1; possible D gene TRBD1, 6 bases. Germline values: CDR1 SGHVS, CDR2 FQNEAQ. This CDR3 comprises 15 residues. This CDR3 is CANSLAGDSYNEQFF. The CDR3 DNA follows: TGTGCCAACAGCTTAGCAGGGGACTCCTACAATGAGCAGTTCTTC.

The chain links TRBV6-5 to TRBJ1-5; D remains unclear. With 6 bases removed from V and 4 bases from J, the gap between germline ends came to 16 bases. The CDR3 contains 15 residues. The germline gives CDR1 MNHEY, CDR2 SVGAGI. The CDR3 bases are TGTGCCAGCAGCCCCTTCGAGGGAAGTAATCAGCCCCAGCATTTT. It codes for CASSPFEGSNQPQHF.

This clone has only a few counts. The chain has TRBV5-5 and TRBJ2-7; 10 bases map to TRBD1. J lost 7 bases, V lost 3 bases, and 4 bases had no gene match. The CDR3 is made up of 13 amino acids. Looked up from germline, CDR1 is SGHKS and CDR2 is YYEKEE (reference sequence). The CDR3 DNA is TGTGCCAGCAGCTATCCGGGACAGGGGGAGCAGTACTTC. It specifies CASSYPGQGEQYF.